The rows below give T cell receptor beta chains drawn from one sample of a study of T cells in Graves' hyperthyroidism and ophthalmopathy. Each CDR3 protein gets one entry after TCRdb re-called the multiplex PCR reads with MiXCR. The repertoire holds roughly 520,000 distinct CDR3 sequences, with roughly a quarter as singletons. The sequenced material came from blood. These receptors were taken from a woman aged 25 to 39 with Graves' ophthalmopathy. CDR3s include the opening cysteine and the closing phenylalanine or tryptophan. The D gene is left open where the match is weak. Rows may omit the clone size; those that give it use once, few, many or a size class.

TRBV28,TRBJ2-5,NA,TRBD1,TGTGCCAGCAGTCCGTCCGGGACAGGGTTTGGGGAGACCCAGTACTTC,CASSPSGTGFGETQYF
TRBV12-3/TRBV12-4,TRBJ1-1,NA,TRBD1,TGTGCCAGCAGTCAAGGGACAGGGGGCGGTGGCACTGAAGCTTTCTTT,CASSQGTGGGGTEAFF
TRBV28,TRBJ2-7,NA,TRBD1,TGTGCCAGCACCTCCGTATCGGGACAGGGTTACGAGCAGTACTTC,CASTSVSGQGYEQYF
TRBV5-4,TRBJ2-5,few,TRBD2,TGTGCCAGCAGCATGATAGGACTAGCGGGACGTCAAGAGACCCAGTACTTC,CASSMIGLAGRQETQYF
TRBV9,TRBJ2-5,few,TRBD2,TGTGCCAGCAGCGTATCTATAAGCGGGGGGGGGCAAGAGACCCAGTACTTC,CASSVSISGGGQETQYF
TRBV12-5,TRBJ1-5,once,NA,TGTGCTAGTGGTTTGGGTCTGGATCAGCCCCAGCATTTT,CASGLGLDQPQHF
TRBV5-1,TRBJ1-5,NA,NA,TGCGCCAGCAGCCCTACAGGGCCTAGCAATCAGCCCCAGCATTTT,CASSPTGPSNQPQHF
TRBV30,TRBJ2-7,NA,NA,TGTGCCTGGAGTCGCCTCGGGCGGCGGGAACGGGTCGAGCAGTACTTC,CAWSRLGRRERVEQYF
TRBV10-3,TRBJ1-1,NA,NA,TGTGCCATCAGATCGGTGAACACTGAAGCTTTCTTT,CAIRSVNTEAFF
TRBV10-3,TRBJ2-7,many,NA,TGTGCCATCAGTCCGGGGCCTATCTCCTACGAGCAGTACTTC,CAISPGPISYEQYF
TRBV28,TRBJ2-5,few,NA,TGTGCCAGCAGTTTCCTAGACCGCAAATCAGGGACCCAGTACTTC,CASSFLDRKSGTQYF
TRBV6-5,TRBJ2-7,NA,NA,TGTGCCAGCAGTTACTCGAGGTCAGGGGTTAACGACGAGCAGTACTTC,CASSYSRSGVNDEQYF
TRBV11-2,TRBJ1-1,many,TRBD1,TGTGCCAGCAGCGCTAACAGGGGAATGAACACTGAAGCTTTCTTT,CASSANRGMNTEAFF
TRBV18,TRBJ1-1,NA,TRBD1,TGTGCCAGCTCACCGACAGGGAGGGAGAACACTGAAGCTTTCTTT,CASSPTGRENTEAFF
TRBV9,TRBJ2-5,many,NA,TGTGCCAGCAGCGTTGACAGCTGGGGAGAGACCCAGTACTTC,CASSVDSWGETQYF
TRBV20-1,TRBJ1-1,NA,NA,TGCAGTGCTAGAGAGGGGGCGAGCACTGAAGCTTTCTTT,CSAREGASTEAFF
TRBV11-2,TRBJ2-5,few,NA,TGTGCCAGCAGCCAAGGGACTCACACCCAAGAGACCCAGTACTTC,CASSQGTHTQETQYF
TRBV6-1,TRBJ2-7,NA,TRBD2,TGTGCCAGCATCTGGACTAGCGGGGGGTCATCCTACGAGCAGTACTTC,CASIWTSGGSSYEQYF
TRBV10-3,TRBJ1-2,NA,TRBD1,TGTGCCATCAACGGACAGGGAGACGGCTACACCTTC,CAINGQGDGYTF
TRBV28,TRBJ1-2,few,NA,TGTGCCAGCAGTCCCCCCGGCAGTAACTATGGCTACACCTTC,CASSPPGSNYGYTF
TRBV9,TRBJ2-7,NA,NA,TGTGCCAGCAGCGTAGGAACGGGCGCGCAGTACTTC,CASSVGTGAQYF
TRBV7-8,TRBJ1-5,many,TRBD1,TGTGCCAGCAGCTTAAGTCGAACAGGGGGACAGCCCCAGCATTTT,CASSLSRTGGQPQHF
TRBV11-3,TRBJ2-7,NA,TRBD2,TGTGCCAGCAGCTTTTACAGCGGGGGGATCTACGAGCAGTACTTC,CASSFYSGGIYEQYF
TRBV7-3,TRBJ2-1,NA,TRBD2,TGTGCCAGCAGCTTATCTAGCGGGGGGTCTCAGTTCTTC,CASSLSSGGSQFF
TRBV20-1,TRBJ2-3,many,NA,TGCAGTGCTATTGAGGTCCGGGTCCCAGATACGCAGTATTTT,CSAIEVRVPDTQYF
TRBV20-1,TRBJ2-2,NA,TRBD1,TGCAGTGCTAGAACAGGGACAGGCACCGGGGAGCTGTTTTTT,CSARTGTGTGELFF
TRBV20-1,TRBJ2-4,few,NA,TGCAGTGCTAGCGCTTCTGACATTCAGTACTTC,CSASASDIQYF
TRBV29-1,TRBJ1-1,many,NA,TGCAGCGGCCGAGAGGGATCGGGGACTGAAGCTTTCTTT,CSGREGSGTEAFF
TRBV30,TRBJ2-7,many,TRBD1,TGTGCCTGGACCAACCCTTACCGGGGGACAGGGGACGAGCAGTACTTC,CAWTNPYRGTGDEQYF
TRBV6-5,TRBJ2-7,NA,TRBD1,TGTGCCAGCAGTTACTGGGACAGAGCCGCATACGAGCAGTACTTC,CASSYWDRAAYEQYF
TRBV5-1,TRBJ1-3,many,NA,TGCGCCAGCAGCTTGGGGGCAGACGGAAACACCATATATTTT,CASSLGADGNTIYF
TRBV12-3/TRBV12-4,TRBJ1-2,many,TRBD1,TGTGCCAGCAGTTTTAATCCGGACAGGGCGGGAAACTATGGCTACACCTTC,CASSFNPDRAGNYGYTF
TRBV6-1,TRBJ1-2,NA,NA,TGTGCCAGCACCGGAGGTCCCTACTATGGCTACACCTTC,CASTGGPYYGYTF
TRBV28,TRBJ1-2,many,TRBD1,TGTGCCAGCAGACTGACAGGGATAAAAGGCTACACCTTC,CASRLTGIKGYTF
TRBV2,TRBJ1-1,many,NA,TGTGCCAGCAGTGAATACAACACTGAAGCTTTCTTT,CASSEYNTEAFF
TRBV5-4,TRBJ2-5,many,NA,TGTGCCAGCAGCTCCGGGACACAAGAGACCCAGTACTTC,CASSSGTQETQYF
TRBV12-3/TRBV12-4,TRBJ1-1,NA,NA,TGTGCCAGCAGCCCGGGGGGAATTGGTGAAGCTTTCTTT,CASSPGGIGEAFF
TRBV19,TRBJ2-5,many,NA,TGTGCCAGTAGTATATCGACGGCGGAGACCCAGTACTTC,CASSISTAETQYF
TRBV28,TRBJ2-7,few,NA,TGTGCCAGCAGAAACCCCCCCCTCGAGCAGTACTTC,CASRNPPLEQYF
TRBV6-5,TRBJ2-2,NA,NA,TGTGCCAGCAGTTACTCGCTGGGAAACACCGGGGAGCTGTTTTTT,CASSYSLGNTGELFF
TRBV7-3,TRBJ2-7,NA,TRBD1,TGTGCCAGCAGCTCGGGACAGATAGTCTACGAGCAGTACTTC,CASSSGQIVYEQYF
TRBV7-9,TRBJ2-7,few,NA,TGTGCCAGCAGCCCCGGAGGGGGGATCTCCTACGAGCAGTACTTC,CASSPGGGISYEQYF
TRBV6-5,TRBJ1-5,many,NA,TGTGCCAGCAGTTACTCGTGGAGGGGAAGCAATCAGCCCCAGCATTTT,CASSYSWRGSNQPQHF
TRBV27,TRBJ2-7,many,NA,TGTGCCAGCAGGGGCCCGGACTTTTCCTACGAGCAGTACTTC,CASRGPDFSYEQYF
TRBV20-1,TRBJ2-5,NA,TRBD2,TGCAGTGCTAGAGTTGCGGGGGGGCCGGTGACCCAGTACTTC,CSARVAGGPVTQYF